One sample yielded the 6 T cell receptor beta chains listed below, sequenced in a study of T cell repertoires in cytomegalovirus infection. No cognate antigen is known for these TCRs. One entry per CDR3 protein, called by TCRdb with MiXCR from the reads. The data contain about 920,000 distinct CDR3 sequences, 31% of them seen just once; the ten biggest clones take up 13%. The starting material was cultured CD8+ T cells from PBMCs, obtained from culture after CMV antigen stimulation. The source of these receptors is a human donor in good health (CMV status not recorded). Some clones in this sample may be carry-over from other donors' samples.

This chain connects TRBV2 to TRBJ1-1; D is uncertain. The CDR3 loop spans 9 amino acids. Germline CDR1 is SNHLY and CDR2 is FYNNEI. Trimming removed 4 bases at V and 11 bases at J, with 5 bases between. The CDR3 nucleotides are TGTGCCAGCAGTGTTGTGGCTTTCTTT. Protein: CASSVVAFF.

On this clonotype: The junction differs from germline at one of its ends, possibly a read error. The chain carries TRBV2 and TRBJ1-3; D unclear. The CDR3 is 12 amino acids. In germline, CDR1 is SNHLY, CDR2 FYNNEI. In nucleotides, the CDR3 is TGTGTCAGCACCCCGGATGGAAACACCATATATTTT. It encodes CVSTPDGNTIYF.

V and J are TRBV5-1 and TRBJ2-2; D may be TRBD2 (5 bases). Per germline, CDR1 SGHRS and CDR2 YFSETQ. Deletions cut 3 bases from V and 3 bases from J, with 18 bases between. This CDR3 spans 17 amino acids. CDR3 coding DNA: TGCGCCAGCAGCTGGTACGTCCAGCCCGGGGACACCGGGGAGCTGTTTTTT. It translates to CASSWYVQPGDTGELFF.

The chain carries TRBV12-3 or TRBV12-4 and TRBJ1-2, with D maybe TRBD1 (6 bases). The CDR3 covers 14 residues. Trimming left V 5 bases short and J 4 bases short, with 14 bases between. CDR3 sequence: CASSLRQAGYGYTF. The CDR3 DNA reads TGTGCCAGCAGTCTAAGACAGGCTGGCTATGGCTACACCTTC.

Ten or more counts support this clonotype. The chain couples TRBV7-9 to TRBJ2-1; 7 nucleotides agree with TRBD2. This CDR3 spans 16 amino acids. With V trimmed by 0 bases and J by 4 bases, 6 bases remained unmatched. CDR1 and CDR2 from the germline V gene are SEHNR and FQNEAQ (reference sequence). CDR3 sequence reads: CASSLAPGGGYNEQFF. The CDR3 region has the DNA TGTGCCAGCAGCTTAGCCCCTGGGGGGGGGTACAATGAGCAGTTCTTC.

V and J are TRBV4-2 and TRBJ2-1, with TRBD2 identical over 12 bases. Germline-derived CDR1 and CDR2 are LGHNA and YNFKEQ. The CDR3 has 16 amino acids. The J segment lost 8 bases and the V segment lost 4 bases, leaving 9 bases of the junction unmatched. The CDR3 spells CASSPRTSGEVDEQFF. CDR3 nucleotides: TGTGCCAGCAGCCCCCGGACTAGCGGGGAGGTGGATGAGCAGTTCTTC.